Described below is a single T cell receptor (beta chain) sequence and its context. The junction had 8 bases not matched to a gene; V was cut back by 0 bases and J by 2 bases. Germline V lookup: CDR1 LGHNA, CDR2 YSLEER. The CDR3 extends over 17 amino acids. The data were obtained in a study of blood T cell repertoires in COVID-19. Profiling relied on immunoSEQ multiplex PCR, and the TCRdb table lists in-frame clones only, not all of them. Of 300,000 to 450,000 clones listed, 88% are singletons. This sequence was found in a woman aged 18-29 years who had recovered from COVID-19. Sequencing input: PBMCs or T cells enriched from blood (not recorded which). This chain links TRBV4-3 with TRBJ1-2; 8 bases map to TRBD1. The chain's CDR3 is CASSQDSGTGSNYGYTF. As DNA, the CDR3 is TGCGCCAGCAGCCAAGATTCGGGGACAGGAAGCAACTATGGCTACACCTTC.